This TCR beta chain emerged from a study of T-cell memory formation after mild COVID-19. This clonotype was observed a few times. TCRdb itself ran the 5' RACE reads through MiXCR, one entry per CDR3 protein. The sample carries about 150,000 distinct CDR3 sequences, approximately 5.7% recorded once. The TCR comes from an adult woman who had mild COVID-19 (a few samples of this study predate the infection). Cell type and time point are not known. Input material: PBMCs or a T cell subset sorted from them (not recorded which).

The CDR3 reads CASRPPQGRIEAFF. The CDR3 region has the DNA TGTGCCAGCAGGCCTCCACAGGGCCGGATTGAAGCTTTCTTT. This chain links TRBV6-2 or TRBV6-3 with TRBJ1-1; tentatively, D is TRBD1 (6 bases). CDR1 is MNHEY and CDR2 is SVGEGT in the germline V gene. V lost 6 bases and J 7 bases, leaving 18 bases between the germline ends. This CDR3 is built from 14 residues.